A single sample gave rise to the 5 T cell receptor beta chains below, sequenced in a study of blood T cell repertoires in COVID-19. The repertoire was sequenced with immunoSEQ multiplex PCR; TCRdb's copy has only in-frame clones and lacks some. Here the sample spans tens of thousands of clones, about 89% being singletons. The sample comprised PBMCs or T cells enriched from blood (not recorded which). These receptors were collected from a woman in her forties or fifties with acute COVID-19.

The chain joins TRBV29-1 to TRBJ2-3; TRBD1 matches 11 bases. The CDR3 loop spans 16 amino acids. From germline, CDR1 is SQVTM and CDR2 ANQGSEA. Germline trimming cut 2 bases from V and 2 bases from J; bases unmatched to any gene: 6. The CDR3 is CSVEKGTGGDTDTQYF. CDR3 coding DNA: TGCAGCGTTGAAAAGGGGACAGGGGGGGACACAGATACGCAGTATTTT.

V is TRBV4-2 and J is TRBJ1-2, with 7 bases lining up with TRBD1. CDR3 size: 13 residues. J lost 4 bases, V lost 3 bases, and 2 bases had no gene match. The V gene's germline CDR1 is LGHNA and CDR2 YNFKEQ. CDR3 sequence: CASSQGQIYGYTF. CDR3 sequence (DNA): TGTGCCAGCAGCCAGGGACAGATCTATGGCTACACCTTC.

The CDR3: CATSDVKRGLNTGELFF. DNA for the CDR3: TGTGCCACCAGTGATGTAAAAAGGGGCCTGAACACCGGGGAGCTGTTTTTT. The chain has TRBV24-1 and TRBJ2-2, with a weak D call TRBD1 (5 bases). Trimming shortened V by 3 bases and J by 1 base, and 14 bases separated the two germline ends. The germline V gene has CDR1 KGHDR and CDR2 SFDVKD. This CDR3 has 17 amino acids.

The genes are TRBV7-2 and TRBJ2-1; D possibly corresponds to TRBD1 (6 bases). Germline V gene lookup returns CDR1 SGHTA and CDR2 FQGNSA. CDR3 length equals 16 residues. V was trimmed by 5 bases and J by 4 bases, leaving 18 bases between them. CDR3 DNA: TGTGCCAGCAGCGTTACCCGGGACACCCGTTACAATGAGCAGTTCTTC. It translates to CASSVTRDTRYNEQFF.

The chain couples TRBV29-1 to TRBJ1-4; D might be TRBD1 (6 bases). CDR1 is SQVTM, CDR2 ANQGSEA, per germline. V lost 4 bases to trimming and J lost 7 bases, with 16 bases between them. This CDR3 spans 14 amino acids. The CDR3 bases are TGCAGCGTTGGACCGACAGGCGGTAGTGAAAAACTGTTTTTT. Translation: CSVGPTGGSEKLFF.